This is a list of T cell receptor beta chains from one sample in a study of cytomegalovirus exposure and HLA in healthy donors. Data came from immunoSEQ multiplex PCR; TCRdb stores just in-frame clones and leaves some out. The sample carries 200,000 to 250,000 clones, more than 70% recorded once. Sequencing input: PBMCs. The receptors were gathered from a human donor in good health. CDR3s include the opening cysteine and the closing phenylalanine or tryptophan. The D gene is left open where the match is weak. Clone size, where shown, is once, few, many, or a class for clones that have expanded.

size: .
J: TRBJ2-1
V: TRBV7-9
D: TRBD2
CDR3: CASSPAGGHYSYNEQFF
DNA: TGTGCCAGCAGCCCAGCGGGGGGTCACTACTCCTACAATGAGCAGTTCTTC

size: few
J: TRBJ2-7
V: TRBV5-1
D: TRBD1
CDR3: CASSFRDSNYEQYF
DNA: TGCGCCAGCAGCTTCCGGGACAGTAACTACGAGCAGTACTTC

size: .
J: TRBJ2-3
V: TRBV5-1
D: TRBD2
CDR3: CASSSSRTRGGDSTDTQYF
DNA: TGCGCCAGCAGCTCTTCTAGGACTAGGGGAGGGGACAGCACAGATACGCAGTATTTT

size: .
J: TRBJ2-3
V: TRBV7-2
D: TRBD1
CDR3: CASRQKFEGATQYF
DNA: TGTGCCAGCAGACAAAAATTTGAGGGGGCTACGCAGTATTTT

size: .
J: TRBJ2-3
V: TRBV4-1
D: TRBD2
CDR3: CASSQGGGNTDTQYF
DNA: TGCGCCAGCAGCCAGGGGGGAGGGAACACAGATACGCAGTATTTT

size: .
J: TRBJ1-1
V: TRBV7-9
D: .
CDR3: CSSSLAGHKNTEAFF
DNA: TGTTCCAGCAGCTTAGCGGGGCACAAGAACACTGAAGCTTTCTTT

size: few
J: TRBJ2-3
V: TRBV5-1
D: TRBD2
CDR3: CASSFLREGADTQYF
DNA: TGCGCCAGCAGCTTTTTGCGGGAGGGCGCAGATACGCAGTATTTT

size: once
J: TRBJ2-1
V: TRBV2
D: TRBD2
CDR3: CASSTLAGASYNEQFF
DNA: TGTGCCAGCAGTACACTAGCGGGAGCATCCTACAATGAGCAGTTCTTC

size: .
J: TRBJ2-1
V: TRBV15
D: .
CDR3: CATSPRSSSTHEQFF
DNA: TGTGCCACCAGCCCAAGATCTAGCAGCACTCATGAGCAGTTCTTC

size: .
J: TRBJ1-3
V: TRBV6-5
D: .
CDR3: CASSITGAGNTIYF
DNA: TGTGCCAGCAGTATAACAGGAGCGGGAAACACCATATATTTT

size: .
J: TRBJ2-7
V: TRBV5-1
D: TRBD2
CDR3: CASSLLAGGSYEQYF
DNA: TGCGCCAGCAGCTTACTAGCGGGGGGTAGCTACGAGCAGTACTTC

size: .
J: TRBJ2-3
V: TRBV5-1
D: TRBD2
CDR3: CASSLELAGGTDTQYF
DNA: TGCGCCAGCAGCCTAGAACTAGCGGGAGGCACAGATACGCAGTATTTT

size: .
J: TRBJ1-2
V: TRBV28
D: .
CDR3: CASSPLDGYTF
DNA: TGTGCCAGCAGCCCCTTAGATGGCTACACCTTC

size: few
J: TRBJ1-5
V: TRBV28
D: .
CDR3: CASSYPPNQPQHF
DNA: TGTGCCAGCAGCTACCCCCCCAATCAGCCCCAGCATTTT

size: .
J: TRBJ1-1
V: TRBV9
D: TRBD1
CDR3: CASSTGTGGFRNTEAFF
DNA: TGTGCCAGCAGCACGGGGACAGGGGGCTTTAGGAACACTGAAGCTTTCTTT

size: .
J: TRBJ1-4
V: TRBV2
D: .
CDR3: CASSVSGTNEKLFF
DNA: TGTGCCAGCAGTGTATCGGGGACTAATGAAAAACTGTTTTTT

size: .
J: TRBJ1-4
V: TRBV6-6
D: .
CDR3: CASSYVIDSNEKLFF
DNA: TGTGCCAGCAGTTACGTGATAGACTCTAATGAAAAACTGTTTTTT

size: .
J: TRBJ2-3
V: TRBV15
D: TRBD2
CDR3: CATGGPAGEAQYF
DNA: TGTGCCACCGGGGGGCCAGCGGGGGAGGCGCAGTATTTT

size: .
J: TRBJ2-7
V: TRBV19
D: .
CDR3: CASSIGGSSYEQYF
DNA: TGTGCCAGTAGTATAGGTGGCAGCTCCTACGAGCAGTACTTC

size: .
J: TRBJ2-3
V: TRBV5-1
D: TRBD2
CDR3: CASSFTSGLSTDTQYF
DNA: TGCGCCAGCAGCTTTACTAGCGGGCTTAGCACAGATACGCAGTATTTT

size: .
J: TRBJ2-3
V: TRBV7-7
D: TRBD2
CDR3: CASSLTAGADTQYF
DNA: TGTGCTAGCAGCCTCACGGCGGGAGCAGATACGCAGTATTTT

size: .
J: TRBJ1-2
V: TRBV7-8
D: .
CDR3: CASSLRARDYGYTF
DNA: TGTGCCAGCAGCTTAAGAGCCAGGGACTATGGCTACACCTTC

size: .
J: TRBJ2-5
V: TRBV7-9
D: .
CDR3: CAITGVAQETQYF
DNA: TGTGCCATAACGGGGGTGGCCCAAGAGACCCAGTACTTC

size: .
J: TRBJ2-1
V: TRBV15
D: TRBD1
CDR3: CATSSWDRGRNEQFF
DNA: TGTGCCACCAGCAGCTGGGACAGGGGGCGCAATGAGCAGTTCTTC

size: .
J: TRBJ2-3
V: TRBV7-9
D: .
CDR3: CASSYGGDTQYF
DNA: TGTGCCAGCAGCTACGGCGGGGATACGCAGTATTTT

size: .
J: TRBJ1-2
V: TRBV27
D: TRBD1
CDR3: CASSFLQGDGYTF
DNA: TGTGCCAGCAGTTTTTTACAGGGGGATGGCTACACCTTC

size: .
J: TRBJ2-5
V: TRBV12-2
D: .
CDR3: CASRLGWLAGVPGETQYF
DNA: TGTGCAAGTCGCTTAGGTTGGTTGGCGGGAGTTCCGGGAGAGACCCAGTACTTC

size: .
J: TRBJ2-7
V: TRBV6-5
D: .
CDR3: CASTAGRTLPDEQYF
DNA: TGTGCCAGCACCGCGGGACGGACCCTTCCCGACGAGCAGTACTTC